The next 16 T cell receptor beta chains were all read from a single sample in a study of Graves' ophthalmopathy and Graves' hyperthyroidism. RNA transcripts were the source from which TCR beta CDR3 regions were amplified. A first-round RT-PCR used HTBI primers, followed by a second-round multiplex PCR. Each CDR3 protein is one row after TCRdb ran MiXCR on the multiplex PCR reads. The profile shows a few hundred thousand distinct CDR3 sequences, approximately 15% of them singletons. Sample: peripheral blood. These receptor sequences come from a woman aged 18-29 years with stable Graves' hyperthyroidism.

The chain combines TRBV3-1 with TRBJ1-5; possible D gene TRBD1, 6 bases. Germline V gene data show CDR1 as LGHDT and CDR2 as YNNKEL (reference sequence). Trimming stripped 3 bases from V and 1 base from J, with 10 bases between. There are 15 residues in the CDR3. The CDR3: CASSQGAGSNQPQHF. CDR3 nucleotide sequence: TGTGCCAGCAGCCAGGGGGCGGGAAGCAATCAGCCCCAGCATTTT.

The chain is built from TRBV6-5 and TRBJ2-4; 13 nucleotides line up with TRBD2. The CDR3 covers 17 residues. Germline loops: CDR1 MNHEY, CDR2 SVGAGI. J was trimmed by 0 bases and V by 4 bases; bases with no gene match: 3. In nucleotides, the CDR3 is TGTGCCAGCAGTTCAGGACTAGCGGGGGTAGCCAAAAACATTCAGTACTTC. Protein: CASSSGLAGVAKNIQYF.

The chain is built from TRBV6-1 and TRBJ1-5; maybe TRBD1 (5 bases). Trimming left V 4 bases short and J 2 bases short, with 15 bases between. The CDR3 sequence is 16 residues long. Germline V lookup: CDR1 MNHNS, CDR2 SASEGT. The CDR3 DNA reads TGTGCCAGCAGTGGAGTCCCACCAGGGCGCAATCAGCCCCAGCATTTT. Amino acids: CASSGVPPGRNQPQHF.

This clonotype occurred a few times. The chain employs TRBV20-1 and TRBJ1-1, with TRBD1 as a possible D gene (5 bases). Germline V gene data show CDR1 as DFQATT and CDR2 as SNEGSKA (reference sequence). V lost 3 bases, J lost 5 bases, and 13 bases lay in between. This CDR3 comprises 13 residues. In DNA form, the CDR3 reads TGCAGTGCTAGTTCCGGGGGAAGGACTGAAGCTTTCTTT. This gives the protein CSASSGGRTEAFF.

In this sample, this clonotype turned up many times. V and J are TRBV12-3 or TRBV12-4 and TRBJ1-1, with unresolved D. The V and J ends lost 2 bases and 8 bases respectively, with 12 bases between them. There are 13 residues in the CDR3. CDR3 protein: CASSLRAGYEAFF. The CDR3 region has the DNA TGTGCCAGCAGTTTACGCGCGGGCTACGAAGCTTTCTTT.

This clonotype was seen ten or more times. The chain joins TRBV24-1 to TRBJ2-5; TRBD1 aligns across 11 bases. This CDR3 has 16 residues. Per the germline V gene, CDR1 is KGHDR and CDR2 is SFDVKD. V was pared by 1 base and J by 2 bases, with 2 bases of the junction left unmatched. Here the CDR3 DNA reads TGTGCCACCAGTGATTTACGGGACAGGGGGCAAGAGACCCAGTACTTC. Residues: CATSDLRDRGQETQYF.

This clonotype was detected many times. V is TRBV19 and J is TRBJ1-5; tentatively, D is TRBD1 (6 bases). Germline V gives CDR1 LNHDA, CDR2 SQIVND (reference sequence). The CDR3 is 15 residues long. Trimming left V 5 bases short and J 1 base short, with 12 bases between. The CDR3 protein is CASSALQGSNQPQHF. The CDR3 bases are TGTGCCAGTAGTGCATTACAGGGAAGCAATCAGCCCCAGCATTTT.

Ten or more counts support this clonotype. The V gene is TRBV2, the J gene TRBJ1-2, with 9 bases lining up with TRBD1. CDR3 length: 16 residues. V dropped 8 bases and J dropped 5; count of bases not matched to a gene: 15. Germline CDR1 and CDR2: SNHLY and FYNNEI. CDR3 sequence (DNA): TGTGCCAGCGACACCCTATCGACAGGGGGGTATTATGGCTACACCTTC. Amino acids: CASDTLSTGGYYGYTF.

This clonotype occurred many times. The chain employs TRBV13 and TRBJ1-1; D gene unclear. The CDR3 spans 11 residues. With 5 bases removed from V and 7 bases from J, the gap between germline ends came to 8 bases. The V gene's germline CDR1 is PRHDT and CDR2 FYEKMQ (reference sequence). The CDR3 is CASSAQIEAFF. In nucleotides, the CDR3 is TGTGCCAGCAGCGCGCAGATTGAAGCTTTCTTT.

This clonotype was found many times. V usage is TRBV11-2 and J usage is TRBJ1-1; D remains ambiguous. Germline V gene sequence: CDR1 SGHAT, CDR2 FQNNGV. The CDR3 length is 14 residues. Trimming shortened V by 7 bases and J by 4 bases, and 16 bases separated the two germline ends. The CDR3 DNA reads TGTGCCAGCACCCTGGTCCAAATCGCCACTGAAGCTTTCTTT. Its protein product is CASTLVQIATEAFF.

The rearrangement joins TRBV12-5 to TRBJ2-7, with TRBD1 as a possible D gene (6 bases). The CDR3 length is 15 residues. Between the trimmed V and J ends, which lost 5 bases and 2 bases, there was a span of 16 bases. Germline V CDR1 and CDR2: LGHNT, FRNRAP. The CDR3 reads CASGMDRGSPYEQYF. The CDR3 nucleotides read TGTGCTAGTGGTATGGACAGAGGATCTCCCTACGAGCAGTACTTC.

This clonotype was found many times. This chain joins TRBV12-3 or TRBV12-4 and TRBJ1-1; TRBD1 might be the D (6 bases). The length of the CDR3 is 17 residues. V was clipped by 5 bases and J by 10 bases, with 29 bases between them. CDR3 DNA: TGTGCCAGCAGTCCAGGATCCATCGAGGGACATATATTGGGAGCTTTCTTT. The encoded protein is CASSPGSIEGHILGAFF.

The gene calls are TRBV27 and TRBJ1-2; D may be TRBD1 (5 bases). The CDR3 is 14 residues long. V was trimmed by 7 bases and J by 8 bases, leaving 20 bases between them. The germline V gene has CDR1 MNHEY and CDR2 SMNVEV (reference sequence). Here the CDR3 DNA reads TGTGCCAGCACCCCCCGTTGGCCCGAGGGGGGCTACACCTTC. Protein sequence: CASTPRWPEGGYTF.

V usage is TRBV20-1 and J usage is TRBJ2-7, with 8 positions matching TRBD2. CDR3 length equals 14 residues. The V gene end was trimmed by 5 bases and the J gene end by 0 bases; junction bases not matched to a gene: 6. Germline V gives CDR1 DFQATT, CDR2 SNEGSKA (reference sequence). Here the CDR3 DNA reads TGCAGTGCTTCTAGCGGGCGCAGCTCCTACGAGCAGTACTTC. As protein: CSASSGRSSYEQYF.

This clonotype was seen repeatedly, ten times or more. The chain is built from TRBV12-3 or TRBV12-4 and TRBJ1-1; possibly TRBD1 for D (5 bases). The ends were cut back, 6 bases at V and 4 bases at J, with 18 bases in the middle. The CDR3 sequence is 15 residues long. The CDR3 protein is CASSPLRGMGTEAFF. The CDR3 nucleotides are TGTGCCAGCAGCCCCCTCCGGGGCATGGGCACTGAAGCTTTCTTT.

There are many counts of this clonotype. This chain joins TRBV5-1 and TRBJ1-6, with 9 bases fitting TRBD1. This CDR3 spans 17 amino acids. Germline V gene sequence: CDR1 SGHRS, CDR2 YFSETQ. The V gene end was trimmed by 1 base and the J gene end by 7 bases; junction bases not matched to a gene: 9. As DNA, the CDR3 is TGCGCCAGCAGCTTGACCCATAAAACAGGGGGCAATTCACCCCTCCACTTT. Residues: CASSLTHKTGGNSPLHF.